Below are 19 T cell receptor beta chains sequenced from a single sample in a study of blood T cell repertoires in COVID-19. Here immunoSEQ multiplex PCR was the method, and the copy in TCRdb shows in-frame clones only, minus some. The table shows approximately 100,000 clones, with 75% to 85% occurring only once. Source material: peripheral blood. The source is a woman aged 80 or over with active or convalescent COVID-19.

This chain uses TRBV28 with TRBJ1-5, with 8 bases that match TRBD1. Trimming at V came to 5 bases and at J to 4 bases, leaving 4 bases not matched to a gene. The CDR3 sequence is 14 residues long. Germline V gene data show CDR1 as MDHEN and CDR2 as SYDVKM. The CDR3: CASSLTGGNQPQHF. The CDR3 DNA follows: TGTGCCAGCAGTCTCACAGGGGGAAATCAGCCCCAGCATTTT. The whole variable domain, remainder taken from reference TRBV28 and TRBJ1-5, is DVKVTQSSRYLVKRTGEKVFLECVQDMDHENMFWYRQDPGLGLRLIYFSYDVKMKEKGDIPEGYSVSREKKERFSLILESASTNQTSMYLCASSLTGGNQPQHFGDGTRLSIL.

V is TRBV2 and J is TRBJ1-2, with 7 bases that match TRBD1. The CDR3 covers 14 residues. The germline V gene has CDR1 SNHLY and CDR2 FYNNEI. With 5 bases clipped from V and 8 bases from J, the junction kept 11 bases outside the gene matches. The CDR3 nucleotides are TGTGCCAGCAGTTTGGGCCGACAGGGAAGAGGCTACACCTTC. Protein sequence: CASSLGRQGRGYTF.

V and J are TRBV5-1 and TRBJ1-2; the D gene is possibly TRBD1 (5 bases). The CDR3 is 14 amino acids. V gave up 4 bases and J gave up 4 bases, with 14 bases separating them. Germline-derived CDR1 and CDR2 are SGHRS and YFSETQ. CDR3 residues: CASSLTQGRYGYTF. The CDR3 DNA is TGCGCCAGCAGCCTGACCCAGGGTCGCTATGGCTACACCTTC.

This clone was observed a handful of times. The chain combines TRBV5-1 with TRBJ2-1; TRBD2 matches at 11 bases. The CDR3 is 16 residues long. Germline values: CDR1 SGHRS, CDR2 YFSETQ. The ends lost 0 bases at V and 6 bases at J; junction bases unmatched: 5. This CDR3 reads CASSLVASGRSNEQFF. CDR3 coding DNA: TGCGCCAGCAGCTTGGTGGCTAGCGGGAGGTCCAATGAGCAGTTCTTC.

The gene calls are TRBV5-6 and TRBJ2-1; a weak D match, TRBD2 (6 bases). Deletions cut 1 base from V and 14 bases from J, with 16 bases between. Germline CDR1 reads SGHDT; CDR2 reads YYEEEE. The CDR3 runs to 13 residues. The CDR3 DNA follows: TGTGCCAGCAGCTTGTCGCAGATAGCGGTAGAGTTCTTC. It is translated as CASSLSQIAVEFF.

This clone occurred once. J is TRBJ2-7 and V is TRBV18; TRBD1 agrees at 7 bases. The germline V gene encodes CDR1 KGHSH and CDR2 LQKENI. Trimming at V came to 1 base and at J to 2 bases, leaving 2 bases not matched to a gene. The CDR3 has 14 amino acids. This CDR3 reads CASSPRQGPYEQYF. DNA for the CDR3: TGTGCCAGCTCACCACGACAGGGACCCTACGAGCAGTACTTC.

The chain recombines TRBV4-1 with TRBJ1-2; tentatively, D is TRBD1 (5 bases). The V end was cut by 0 bases, the J end by 3 bases, with 11 bases between. This CDR3 region has 15 residues. CDR1 MGHRA and CDR2 YSYEKL come from the germline V gene. The CDR3, as DNA: TGCGCCAGCAGCCAAGATCGCGACAGATACTATGGCTACACCTTC. Translated, it gives CASSQDRDRYYGYTF.

The sample holds a few counts of this clone. The V gene is TRBV5-1, the J gene TRBJ2-4; D remains unclear. The CDR3 extends over 15 amino acids. Looked up from germline, CDR1 is SGHRS and CDR2 is YFSETQ. V was trimmed by 0 bases and J by 6 bases, leaving 13 bases between them. CDR3 sequence (DNA): TGCGCCAGCAGCTTGGGAGCCCAGCGCGGAAACATTCAGTACTTC. This sequence encodes CASSLGAQRGNIQYF. Full variable domain (outside the CDR3, taken from reference TRBV5-1 and TRBJ2-4): KAGVTQTPRYLIKTRGQQVTLSCSPISGHRSVSWYQQTPGQGLQFLFEYFSETQRNKGNFPGRFSGRQFSNSRSEMNVSTLELGDSALYLCASSLGAQRGNIQYFGAGTRLSVL.

The J gene is TRBJ1-2, the V gene TRBV5-4, with 11 bases fitting TRBD1. Germline V lookup: CDR1 SGHNT, CDR2 YYREEE (reference sequence). The V gene end was trimmed by 3 bases and the J gene end by 6 bases; junction bases not matched to a gene: 7. The CDR3 loop spans 15 amino acids. DNA for the CDR3: TGTGCCAGCAGCTCTCCACCGGGACAGGGGGATGGCTACACCTTC. Its protein product is CASSSPPGQGDGYTF. The full variable domain, completed using reference TRBV5-4 and TRBJ1-2, is ETGVTQSPTHLIKTRGQQVTLRCSSQSGHNTVSWYQQALGQGPQFIFQYYREEENGRGNFPPRFSGLQFPNYSSELNVNALELDDSALYLCASSSPPGQGDGYTFGSGTRLTVV.

The V gene is TRBV9, the J gene TRBJ2-1; 7 nucleotides agree with TRBD1. CDR3 length: 16 residues. CDR1 and CDR2 (germline): SGDLS, YYNGEE. V trimming: 0 bases; J trimming: 3 bases; junction bases outside the gene matches: 6. As DNA, the CDR3 is TGTGCCAGCAGCGTAGGGGGGACAGACCTCTACAATGAGCAGTTCTTC. Its translation: CASSVGGTDLYNEQFF.

The chain is built from TRBV7-9 and TRBJ2-7, with 9 nucleotides matching TRBD2. This CDR3 is 15 amino acids long. Germline CDR1 reads SEHNR; CDR2 reads FQNEAQ (reference sequence). V gave up 5 bases and J gave up 6 bases; unmatched junction bases: 11. The CDR3 is CASSPGQGLAFEQYF. CDR3 sequence (DNA): TGTGCCAGCAGCCCGGGGCAGGGACTAGCCTTCGAGCAGTACTTC.

The rearrangement uses TRBV28 and TRBJ2-3; D not resolved. V lost 7 bases and J 3 bases, leaving 20 bases between the germline ends. CDR1 and CDR2 from the germline V gene are MDHEN and SYDVKM. The CDR3 has 16 amino acids. CDR3 amino acids: CASNPSKAEQTDTQYF. In DNA, the CDR3 is TGTGCCAGCAACCCCTCGAAGGCAGAACAGACAGATACGCAGTATTTT.

V and J are TRBV9 and TRBJ2-3; 8 nucleotides align to TRBD2. With 0 bases clipped from V and 2 bases from J, the junction kept 5 bases outside the gene matches. The CDR3 is made up of 16 amino acids. CDR1 and CDR2 (germline): SGDLS, YYNGEE. The CDR3 coding sequence is TGTGCCAGCAGCGTAGAGGGACTAGGGTTCACAGATACGCAGTATTTT. Protein product: CASSVEGLGFTDTQYF.

This chain connects TRBV5-5 to TRBJ2-1; 10 bases are shared with TRBD2. The J segment lost 15 bases and the V segment lost 4 bases, leaving 13 bases of the junction unmatched. The germline CDR1 and CDR2 sequences are SGHKS and YYEKEE (reference sequence). The CDR3 covers 14 residues. CDR3 bases: TGTGCCAGCAGCCAGTGGTCTAGCGGGGGCTTTTGGTTCTTC. This codes for CASSQWSSGGFWFF.

V is TRBV29-1 and J is TRBJ1-1; 12 nucleotides match TRBD1. The CDR3 covers 16 residues. Looked up from germline, CDR1 is SQVTM and CDR2 is ANQGSEA. The V segment lost 6 bases and the J segment 11 bases; nucleotides outside the gene matches: 19. CDR3 sequence: CSVLERRDRGRSRAFF. CDR3 nucleotide sequence: TGCAGCGTCCTTGAACGGCGGGACAGGGGGCGATCCCGGGCTTTCTTT.

The gene calls are TRBV28 and TRBJ1-2; 9 nucleotides align to TRBD1. Germline V gene lookup returns CDR1 MDHEN and CDR2 SYDVKM. The CDR3 extends over 14 amino acids. V shed 0 bases and J 8 bases; nucleotides not matched to a gene: 4. CDR3 bases: TGTGCCAGCAGTTTATGGGGAGGACAGGGGGGCTACACCTTC. Protein: CASSLWGGQGGYTF.

This clone was counted a single time. The V and J genes are TRBV5-4 and TRBJ1-1; D may be TRBD1 (5 bases). V lost 2 bases, J lost 2 bases, and 10 bases lay in between. This CDR3 has 14 residues. CDR1 SGHNT and CDR2 YYREEE come from the germline V gene (reference sequence). The CDR3 DNA is TGTGCCAGCAGCTTTGGGGGGATTAACACTGAAGCTTTCTTT. This gives the protein CASSFGGINTEAFF.

The chain combines TRBV27 with TRBJ1-1; 7 bases fit TRBD1. The length of the CDR3 is 15 residues. The germline V gene has CDR1 MNHEY and CDR2 SMNVEV (reference sequence). The trim removed 3 bases at V and 1 base at J, leaving 5 bases unmatched. For the CDR3, the DNA is TGTGCCAGCAGTTTGAACCGACAGGGGAACACTGAAGCTTTCTTT. It yields the protein CASSLNRQGNTEAFF.

The chain couples TRBV4-1 to TRBJ2-3; TRBD2 matches 9 bases. The CDR3 is 16 amino acids. CDR1 MGHRA and CDR2 YSYEKL come from the germline V gene. J was trimmed by 5 bases and V by 2 bases; bases with no gene match: 8. The CDR3 coding sequence is TGCGCCAGCAGCCAAATAGCGGGAGCCCGGGGAGATACGCAGTATTTT. This encodes CASSQIAGARGDTQYF.